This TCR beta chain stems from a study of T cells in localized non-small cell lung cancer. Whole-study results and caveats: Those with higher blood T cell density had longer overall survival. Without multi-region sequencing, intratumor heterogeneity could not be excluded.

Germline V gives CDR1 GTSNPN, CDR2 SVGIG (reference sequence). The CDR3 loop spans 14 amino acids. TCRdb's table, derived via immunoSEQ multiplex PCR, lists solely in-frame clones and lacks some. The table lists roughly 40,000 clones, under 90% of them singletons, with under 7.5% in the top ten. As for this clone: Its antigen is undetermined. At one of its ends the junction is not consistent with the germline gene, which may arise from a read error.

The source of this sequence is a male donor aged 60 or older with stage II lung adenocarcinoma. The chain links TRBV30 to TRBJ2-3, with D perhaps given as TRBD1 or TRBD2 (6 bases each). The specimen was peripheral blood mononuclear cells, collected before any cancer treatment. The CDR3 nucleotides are TGTGCCTGGCGGCACGGGAGCCCGACAGGTACGCAGTATTTT. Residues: CAWRHGSPTGTQYF.